This T cell receptor beta chain is from a study of Ad26.COV2.S vaccination and SARS-CoV-2 variants. Findings of the study overall: The TCR-based breadth and depth measures might underestimate overall T cell responses.

Note on this clone: Its antigen is unknown.

The method was immunoSEQ multiplex PCR; TCRdb's version includes in-frame clones alone and lacks a portion of them. The sample lists roughly 380,000 clones; approximately 90% were seen once. CDR1 is SEHNR and CDR2 is FQNEAQ in the germline V gene (reference sequence). Trimming took 6 bases from V and 10 from J; bases not matched to a gene: 13. This CDR3 has 15 residues. The clonotype was recovered from a human donor who had recovered from COVID-19. Sequenced material: peripheral blood, taken after recovery from COVID-19. V is TRBV7-9 and J is TRBJ1-1; 11 nucleotides align to TRBD1. CDR3 bases: TGTGCCAGCAGTCCCCACCTCGGACAGGGGGCTGGAGCTTTCTTT. Amino acids: CASSPHLGQGAGAFF.